These T cell receptor beta chains were read from a single sample in a study of control samples from healthy donors and cancer patients. The method was immunoSEQ multiplex PCR; TCRdb's version includes in-frame clones alone and lacks a portion of them. This table holds under 450,000 clones, around 90% found once. The sequenced sample consisted of PBMCs. These receptor sequences come from a man aged 40-55 years with head and neck cancer. Each CDR3 is given without its conserved first and last residue.

TRBV7-6,ASSTPGGRNSPLH
TRBV5-6,ASSLGQGEAF
TRBV7-6,ASSSLRQGQATNEKLF
TRBV28,ASSVRTGGTEAF
TRBV7-2,ASSLEFQGYQPQH
TRBV28,ASSFGNYEQY
TRBV28,ASSSTGGSYEQY
TRBV4-3,ASSSQDRQGVDTQY
TRBV24-1,ATSRGTGNSDTQY
TRBV7-8,ASSLERPTERGEQF
TRBV11-2,ASSHRTGGGEQY
TRBV28,ALLDRTGTTGELF
TRBV11-1,ASSSLAGWATEAF
TRBV7-9,ASSPPRTGELF
TRBV19,ASQTGLITDTQY
TRBV10-2,ASSVPPREQY
TRBV28,ASSRTGYEQY
TRBV28,ASSPLLAGGYEQY
TRBV3-1/TRBV3-2,ASSTGGTNTIY
TRBV7-2,ASSLNPVREKLF
TRBV6-6,ASRPALVGAGTQY
TRBV27,ASRADRDAYEQY
TRBV4-1,ASSQEWRDGANYGYT
TRBV12-3/TRBV12-4,ASSWGGLETQY
TRBV4-2,ASSQTASGDTDTQY
TRBV6-6,ASSLSAGNEKLF
TRBV30,AFPRGGNEQF
TRBV5-4,ASSSGLASYNEQF
TRBV19,ASTSGQGRTEAF
TRBV24-1,ATSDSLLSNIQY
TRBV9,ASSPVNTNTGELF
TRBV19,ASSRTGSNTEAF
TRBV5-4,ASSLARGAGELF
TRBV19,ASVGASGRAYNEQF
TRBV5-5,ASSLLFGGSVTGELF
TRBV6-5,ASIGQGNTGELF
TRBV6-6,ASSYLEQNTEAF
TRBV7-2,ASSLLPGQEGNTIY
TRBV5-5,ASSLAGDTEAF
TRBV19,ASSIPRTGLDEQF
TRBV27,ASSPYPRGVGTEAF
TRBV28,ASSLLGGARYGYT